These T cell receptor beta chains were read from a single sample in a study of early T cells in non-severe SARS-CoV-2 infection. TCRdb itself ran the 5' RACE reads through MiXCR, one entry per CDR3 protein. The repertoire includes about 58,000 distinct CDR3 sequences, around 12% of them detected once, and 3% to 4.5% sits in the top ten. The sequencing input was whole blood. These receptors were collected from an adult who was a healthcare worker with PCR-confirmed SARS-CoV-2 infection or an uninfected control (not recorded which). Both conserved end residues are part of each CDR3. The D gene is left open where the match is weak. A clone size is listed for some rows: how often the clone was seen (once, few, many), or a class if it is expanded.

TRBV7-2	many	TRBJ2-7	.	13	CASSPVRSYEQYF	TGTGCCAGCAGCCCCGTCCGGTCCTACGAGCAGTACTTC
TRBV18	.	TRBJ2-7	TRBD1	16	CASSLLGTGGAGEQYF	TGTGCCAGCTCACTCCTAGGGACAGGGGGAGCGGGCGAGCAGTACTTC
TRBV7-2	.	TRBJ2-7	TRBD2	14	CASSSGLAGGEQYF	TGTGCCAGCAGCTCGGGACTAGCGGGAGGCGAGCAGTACTTC
TRBV5-1	many	TRBJ1-1	TRBD1	15	CASSLDRPTGGEAFF	TGCGCCAGCAGCTTGGATAGGCCCACAGGGGGCGAAGCTTTCTTT
TRBV5-1	.	TRBJ2-1	TRBD1	16	CASSLEGQEIYNEQFF	TGCGCCAGCAGCTTGGAGGGACAGGAGATCTACAATGAGCAGTTCTTC
TRBV10-1	many	TRBJ2-7	.	13	CASSPGILYEQYF	TGCGCCAGCAGTCCCGGGATCCTCTACGAGCAGTACTTC
TRBV30	few	TRBJ2-7	TRBD1	15	CAWRQGTGGAYEQYF	TGTGCCTGGAGGCAGGGGACAGGGGGCGCCTACGAGCAGTACTTC
TRBV7-2	.	TRBJ2-2	TRBD2	16	CASSLGLAGAAGELFF	TGTGCCAGCAGCTTAGGACTAGCGGGAGCGGCCGGGGAGCTGTTTTTT
TRBV6-6	few	TRBJ1-5	.	14	CASIGSPENQPQHF	TGTGCCAGCATTGGGTCGCCAGAGAATCAGCCCCAGCATTTT
TRBV24-1	.	TRBJ1-2	.	11	CAKDRVYGYTF	TGTGCCAAGGACCGCGTTTACGGCTACACCTTC
TRBV29-1	.	TRBJ2-7	TRBD1	13	CSVRTGSPYEQYF	TGCAGCGTGAGGACAGGGAGCCCCTACGAGCAGTACTTC
TRBV5-4	few	TRBJ2-1	.	17	CASSVPGLRSSYNEQFF	TGTGCCAGCAGCGTTCCGGGACTTCGAAGCTCCTACAATGAGCAGTTCTTC
TRBV5-1	few	TRBJ2-1	.	15	CASSLGGQGHNEQFF	TGCGCCAGCAGCTTGGGGGGCCAGGGTCACAATGAGCAGTTCTTC
TRBV20-1	.	TRBJ2-3	TRBD2	15	CSASGGSGSTDTQYF	TGCAGTGCTAGCGGGGGTAGCGGGAGTACAGATACGCAGTATTTT
TRBV28	.	TRBJ2-1	.	13	CASSFSVNNEQFF	TGTGCCAGCAGTTTTAGCGTTAACAATGAGCAGTTCTTC
TRBV5-1	few	TRBJ2-1	.	15	CASGSGTSSYNEQFF	TGCGCCAGCGGGTCCGGGACTTCTTCCTACAATGAGCAGTTCTTC
TRBV2	.	TRBJ2-1	.	13	CASKTVSYNEQFF	TGTGCCAGCAAGACCGTCTCCTACAATGAGCAGTTCTTC
TRBV13	.	TRBJ2-6	.	15	CASSSWGSGANVLTF	TGTGCCAGCAGCTCCTGGGGGTCTGGGGCCAACGTCCTGACTTTC
TRBV6-5	many	TRBJ1-2	.	13	CASSYSQDYGYTF	TGTGCCAGCAGTTACTCTCAGGACTATGGCTACACCTTC
TRBV20-1	few	TRBJ2-1	TRBD2	15	CSASASGRSYNEQFF	TGCAGTGCTTCCGCTAGCGGGAGGTCCTACAATGAGCAGTTCTTC
TRBV28	.	TRBJ2-3	TRBD1	15	CASSSGTGYTDTQYF	TGTGCCAGCAGTTCCGGGACAGGCTACACAGATACGCAGTATTTT
TRBV5-1	.	TRBJ2-5	.	13	CASSANSQETQYF	TGCGCCAGCAGCGCAAACAGTCAAGAGACCCAGTACTTC
TRBV12-3/TRBV12-4	many	TRBJ2-1	.	16	CASKGRGLTRYNEQFF	TGTGCCAGCAAGGGACGGGGGCTGACCAGATACAATGAGCAGTTCTTC
TRBV7-8	many	TRBJ2-3	TRBD2	16	CASSHHTSGITDTQYF	TGTGCCAGCAGCCACCACACTAGCGGGATCACAGATACGCAGTATTTT
TRBV19	.	TRBJ2-1	TRBD2	15	CASSTYSGRGNEQFF	TGTGCCAGTAGTACGTATAGCGGGAGGGGCAATGAGCAGTTCTTC
TRBV2	few	TRBJ2-6	.	16	CASSPPFGAGANVLTF	TGTGCCAGCAGTCCCCCTTTTGGGGCCGGGGCCAACGTCCTGACTTTC
TRBV11-2	.	TRBJ2-7	TRBD1	15	CASSINPQGVHEQYF	TGTGCCAGCAGCATCAACCCTCAGGGGGTACACGAGCAGTACTTC
TRBV6-6	many	TRBJ2-5	TRBD1	14	CASSYSTGQETQYF	TGTGCCAGCAGTTACTCGACAGGGCAAGAGACCCAGTACTTC
TRBV5-1	many	TRBJ2-1	TRBD1	11	CASSRDREQFF	TGCGCCAGCAGTAGGGACAGGGAGCAGTTCTTC
TRBV7-9	few	TRBJ1-2	.	14	CASSPGTSAGGYTF	TGTGCCAGCAGCCCCGGGACGTCGGCGGGGGGCTACACCTTC
TRBV29-1	few	TRBJ2-1	TRBD1	12	CSVEGTGDEQFF	TGCAGCGTCGAGGGGACAGGGGATGAGCAGTTCTTC
TRBV7-2	few	TRBJ2-7	.	13	CASSLARVNEQYF	TGTGCCAGCAGCTTAGCTAGGGTCAACGAGCAGTACTTC
TRBV20-1	.	TRBJ2-7	TRBD1	13	CSALVPGQGEQYF	TGCAGTGCTCTGGTCCCGGGACAGGGCGAGCAGTACTTC
TRBV11-2	.	TRBJ2-3	.	13	CASGDTYTDTQYF	TGTGCCTCGGGGGACACTTACACAGATACGCAGTATTTT
TRBV11-2	few	TRBJ2-1	TRBD2	17	CASSLMGLAGAYNEQFF	TGTGCCAGCAGCTTAATGGGACTAGCGGGAGCTTACAATGAGCAGTTCTTC
TRBV5-1	.	TRBJ2-3	TRBD2	16	CASCLGLAGGPDTQYF	TGCGCCAGCTGCTTGGGGCTAGCGGGAGGTCCAGATACGCAGTATTTT
TRBV6-1	.	TRBJ2-7	.	11	CVSSEVYEQYF	TGTGTCAGCAGTGAGGTCTACGAGCAGTACTTC
TRBV2	many	TRBJ2-1	.	11	CASSETGEQFF	TGTGCCAGCAGTGAGACGGGTGAGCAGTTCTTC
TRBV2	many	TRBJ2-7	TRBD2	15	CASSLTSGVLNEQYF	TGTGCCAGCAGCCTGACTAGCGGAGTTCTTAACGAGCAGTACTTC
TRBV18	many	TRBJ2-2	TRBD2	16	CASSPRGLAFTGELFF	TGTGCCAGCTCACCACGGGGACTAGCCTTCACCGGGGAGCTGTTTTTT
TRBV4-2	.	TRBJ1-4	.	15	CASSQDINLPEKLFF	TGTGCCAGCAGCCAAGACATCAATCTCCCGGAAAAACTGTTTTTT
TRBV28	.	TRBJ2-7	TRBD2	14	CASSRLAGVYEQYF	TGTGCCAGCAGTAGACTAGCGGGAGTCTACGAGCAGTACTTC
TRBV24-1	many	TRBJ2-2	TRBD2	17	CATSDFSGRTNTGELFF	TGTGCCACCAGTGATTTTAGCGGGAGGACAAACACCGGGGAGCTGTTTTTT
TRBV20-1	many	TRBJ2-7	TRBD1	12	CSANPGGNEQYF	TGCAGTGCTAATCCAGGGGGCAACGAGCAGTACTTC
TRBV11-2	.	TRBJ2-1	TRBD2	13	CASGLAVHNEQFF	TGTGCCAGCGGACTAGCGGTTCACAATGAGCAGTTCTTC
TRBV27	.	TRBJ2-7	TRBD2	16	CASSLKFLAGKYEQYF	TGTGCCAGCAGTTTAAAGTTTCTAGCGGGAAAGTACGAGCAGTACTTC